One and the same sample provided the 18 T cell receptor beta chains below, sequenced in a study of blood T cell repertoires in COVID-19. Produced via immunoSEQ multiplex PCR; TCRdb's table is partial and in-frame only. This table holds some 110,000 clones, roughly nine tenths found once. The specimen was peripheral blood. These receptors came from a human donor with active COVID-19. The donor label of this sample is uncertain.

V and J are TRBV7-9 and TRBJ2-3; TRBD2 agrees at 9 bases. CDR3 length equals 13 residues. V trimming: 7 bases; J trimming: 5 bases; junction bases outside the gene matches: 4. Germline loops: CDR1 SEHNR, CDR2 FQNEAQ (reference sequence). For the CDR3, the DNA is TGTGCCAGCACGAAGACTAGCGGAGATACGCAGTATTTT. Its protein product is CASTKTSGDTQYF.

The chain combines TRBV5-4 with TRBJ1-6, with D unclear. Germline CDR1 and CDR2: SGHNT and YYREEE (reference sequence). V was cut by 3 bases and J by 6 bases, with 16 bases left in between. This CDR3 contains 16 residues. In DNA, the CDR3 is TGTGCCAGCAGCTCTAGGGCGGGCCTCGGTAATTCACCCCTCCACTTT. It yields the protein CASSSRAGLGNSPLHF.

J is TRBJ1-1 and V is TRBV7-2; possible D gene TRBD1, 5 bases. The length of the CDR3 is 15 residues. Trimming pared 2 bases from V and 6 bases from J, leaving 16 bases between. Per germline, CDR1 SGHTA and CDR2 FQGNSA. CDR3 residues: CASSLRAGNLAEAFF. The CDR3 nucleotides read TGTGCCAGCAGCTTAAGGGCAGGGAATTTAGCTGAAGCTTTCTTT.

The chain links TRBV7-4 to TRBJ1-2; D gene unclear. V lost 2 bases to trimming and J lost 9 bases, with 16 bases between them. Looked up from germline, CDR1 is SGHVT and CDR2 is SQSDAQ. The length of the CDR3 is 14 residues. In nucleotides, the CDR3 is TGTGCCAGCAGCTTATCGAAAGACGGGGTGTGCTACACCTTC. Translation gives CASSLSKDGVCYTF.

The V and J genes are TRBV9 and TRBJ1-6; the D gene is possibly TRBD1 (6 bases). V gave up 3 bases and J gave up 3 bases, with 10 bases separating them. This CDR3 is built from 15 residues. Germline lookup yields CDR1 SGDLS and CDR2 YYNGEE. The CDR3 DNA sequence: TGTGCCAGCAGCGCAACAGGGATCTATAATTCACCCCTCCACTTT. Protein sequence: CASSATGIYNSPLHF.

The genes are TRBV5-6 and TRBJ2-1; no clear D gene. V was clipped by 2 bases and J by 7 bases, with 16 bases between them. The CDR3 extends over 15 amino acids. Per germline, CDR1 SGHDT and CDR2 YYEEEE. CDR3 amino acids: CASSLFAAGWNEQFF. The CDR3 coding sequence is TGTGCCAGCAGCTTATTCGCCGCCGGGTGGAATGAGCAGTTCTTC.

The chain joins TRBV19 to TRBJ2-3, with D possibly being TRBD1 (6 bases). V lost 3 bases, J lost 1 base, and 11 bases lay in between. This CDR3 contains 15 residues. Germline assignment: CDR1 LNHDA and CDR2 SQIVND (reference sequence). The CDR3 DNA sequence: TGTGCCAGTAGTATTATGGGGGCTGGCACAGATACGCAGTATTTT. Translating gives CASSIMGAGTDTQYF.

V and J are TRBV11-2 and TRBJ1-2, with TRBD1 matching over 8 bases. With V trimmed by 6 bases and J by 3 bases, 9 bases remained unmatched. The CDR3 is made up of 15 amino acids. Looked up from germline, CDR1 is SGHAT and CDR2 is FQNNGV. Here the CDR3 reads CASRTSAGGDYGYTF. CDR3 nucleotide sequence: TGTGCCAGCAGGACCTCGGCAGGGGGCGACTATGGCTACACCTTC. Supplemented by reference TRBV11-2 and TRBJ1-2, the full variable domain reads EAGVAQSPRYKIIEKRQSVAFWCNPISGHATLYWYQQILGQGPKLLIQFQNNGVVDDSQLPKDRFSAERLKGVDSTLKIQPAKLEDSAVYLCASRTSAGGDYGYTFGSGTRLTVV.

This chain links TRBV5-6 with TRBJ1-2; 9 positions agree with TRBD1. The CDR3 extends over 16 amino acids. The germline CDR1 and CDR2 sequences are SGHDT and YYEEEE. The junction had 14 bases not matched to a gene; V was cut back by 3 bases and J by 8 bases. The CDR3 DNA reads TGTGCCAGCAGCTGGACGACGGCTCACAGGGGGCAAGGCTACACCTTC. It specifies CASSWTTAHRGQGYTF.

The J gene is TRBJ2-3, the V gene TRBV9, with 13 bases fitting TRBD2. Germline CDR1 SGDLS, CDR2 YYNGEE. V shed 3 bases, J shed 3 bases, and the junction held 7 bases outside the gene matches. The CDR3 loop spans 17 amino acids. CDR3 region: CASSAGLAGLGTDTQYF. The DNA of the CDR3 is TGTGCCAGCAGCGCGGGACTAGCGGGGCTGGGGACAGATACGCAGTATTTT.

The chain links TRBV6-6 to TRBJ2-4; possible D gene TRBD2, 5 bases. Germline loops: CDR1 MNHNY, CDR2 SVGAGI (reference sequence). This CDR3 spans 13 amino acids. Trimming took 5 bases from V and 7 from J, leaving 12 bases between them. The DNA for the CDR3 is TGTGCCAGCAGTACCCCTGGCGGGAACATTCAGTACTTC. This encodes CASSTPGGNIQYF.

The V gene is TRBV2, the J gene TRBJ2-1; 13 bases are a match to TRBD2. With 5 bases clipped from V and 6 bases from J, the junction kept 4 bases outside the gene matches. The CDR3 loop spans 15 amino acids. Germline V gene lookup returns CDR1 SNHLY and CDR2 FYNNEI. This CDR3 reads CASSLLAGGRNEQFF. CDR3 nucleotide sequence: TGTGCCAGCAGTTTACTAGCGGGGGGGCGCAATGAGCAGTTCTTC. Based on the CDR3 plus reference TRBV2 and TRBJ2-1, the full variable domain is EPEVTQTPSHQVTQMGQEVILRCVPISNHLYFYWYRQILGQKVEFLVSFYNNEISEKSEIFDDQFSVERPDGSNFTLKIRSTKLEDSAMYFCASSLLAGGRNEQFFGPGTRLTVL.

The J gene is TRBJ1-5, the V gene TRBV7-2; no definite D call. The V and J ends lost 3 bases and 3 bases respectively, with 6 bases between them. CDR3 size: 13 residues. CDR1 and CDR2 from the germline V gene are SGHTA and FQGNSA. The DNA of the CDR3 is TGTGCCAGCAGCTTGCAGTCCAATCAGCCCCAGCATTTT. The encoded protein is CASSLQSNQPQHF.

This chain links TRBV2 with TRBJ1-2, with D unclear. V lost 1 base, J lost 4 bases, and 4 bases lay in between. The CDR3 sequence is 12 residues long. Germline V lookup: CDR1 SNHLY, CDR2 FYNNEI. As DNA, the CDR3 is TGTGCCAGCAGTGAAGACGGCTATGGCTACACCTTC. Its translation is CASSEDGYGYTF.

The gene calls are TRBV5-4 and TRBJ2-4; 7 nucleotides match TRBD2. The junction had 16 bases not matched to a gene; V was cut back by 3 bases and J by 4 bases. Germline CDR1 and CDR2: SGHNT and YYREEE (reference sequence). The CDR3 consists of 18 residues. The CDR3 DNA sequence: TGTGCCAGCAGCTCTGAGCTGGGGGTAGCGGGTCTGAAAAACATTCAGTACTTC. This sequence encodes CASSSELGVAGLKNIQYF.

The V and J genes are TRBV7-9 and TRBJ2-3, with 9 bases matching TRBD2. This CDR3 region has 15 residues. The trim removed 5 bases at V and 4 bases at J, leaving 7 bases unmatched. CDR1 is SEHNR and CDR2 is FQNEAQ in the germline V gene (reference sequence). In DNA form, the CDR3 reads TGTGCCAGCAGCAATGGCGGGGGGGCAGCAGATACGCAGTATTTT. This sequence encodes CASSNGGGAADTQYF. Complete variable domain (other parts from reference TRBV7-9 and TRBJ2-3): DTGVSQNPRHKITKRGQNVTFRCDPISEHNRLYWYRQTLGQGPEFLTYFQNEAQLEKSRLLSDRFSAERPKGSFSTLEIQRTEQGDSAMYLCASSNGGGAADTQYFGPGTRLTVL.

This clone was seen just once. The rearrangement joins TRBV5-6 to TRBJ2-5; 11 bases fit TRBD2. V shed 0 bases and J 7 bases; nucleotides not matched to a gene: 8. Germline CDR1 is SGHDT and CDR2 is YYEEEE. CDR3 length: 16 residues. This chain's CDR3 is CASSLALAGGLGTQYF. CDR3 in DNA: TGTGCCAGCAGCTTGGCCTTAGCGGGGGGGCTCGGGACCCAGTACTTC.

The chain employs TRBV11-2 and TRBJ2-7, with TRBD2 matching over 7 bases. In germline, CDR1 is SGHAT, CDR2 FQNNGV. The CDR3 loop spans 18 amino acids. V lost 1 base to trimming and J lost 2 bases; unmatched junction nucleotides: 14. CDR3 residues: CASSLGGTTVGTAYEQYF. CDR3 DNA: TGTGCCAGCAGCTTAGGCGGGACTACGGTAGGGACCGCCTACGAGCAGTACTTC.